The sequence of this TCR beta chain was determined in a study of CD8 T cells in ankylosing spondylitis. TCRdb fed the 5' RACE reads into MiXCR, producing one record per CDR3 protein. Altogether approximately 350,000 distinct CDR3 sequences are present, more than 20% being singletons, with the ten largest covering about an eighth. V gave up 3 bases and J gave up 3 bases, with 17 bases separating them. The CDR3 loop spans 16 amino acids. Note on this clonotype: Its matching antigen is unknown.

Study outcomes and limitations: Within peripheral blood, clones linked to disease were CD8+ and relatively rare. As reported, disease-linked clones showed significant enrichment in matched ankylosing spondylitis synovial fluid.

This TCR came from a male donor with ankylosing spondylitis or in good health (not recorded which). The chain employs TRBV12-3 or TRBV12-4 and TRBJ2-5; the D gene is possibly TRBD2 (7 bases). Material: blood, either unsorted or a sorted T cell fraction (not recorded which). This CDR3 reads CASSLGWGLAEETQYF. Written as DNA, the CDR3 is TGTGCCAGCAGTTTGGGTTGGGGGCTAGCGGAAGAGACCCAGTACTTC.